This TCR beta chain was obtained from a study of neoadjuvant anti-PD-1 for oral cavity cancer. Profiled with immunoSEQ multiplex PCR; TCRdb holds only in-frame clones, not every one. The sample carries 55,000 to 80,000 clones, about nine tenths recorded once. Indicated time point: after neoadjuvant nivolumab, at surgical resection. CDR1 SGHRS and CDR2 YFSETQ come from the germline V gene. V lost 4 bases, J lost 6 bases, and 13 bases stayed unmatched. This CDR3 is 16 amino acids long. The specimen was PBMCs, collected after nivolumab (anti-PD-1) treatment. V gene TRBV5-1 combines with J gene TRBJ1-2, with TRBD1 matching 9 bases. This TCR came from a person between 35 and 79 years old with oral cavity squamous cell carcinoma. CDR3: CASSQSPGTGSHGYTF. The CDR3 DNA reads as TGCGCCAGCAGCCAAAGCCCGGGGACAGGGTCCCATGGCTACACCTTC.